The rows below give T cell receptor beta chains drawn from one sample of a study of blood T cell repertoires in COVID-19. The data were produced by immunoSEQ multiplex PCR, yet TCRdb's version contains in-frame clones alone and is incomplete. The data show hundreds of thousands of clones, about 90% seen once. The sequencing sample was made of peripheral blood. The receptors originated from a woman in her 50s who had recovered from COVID-19. Each CDR3 is given with its conserved first and last residue. The size of a clone is reported for some rows only, either as once, few or many, or as a class for expanded clones.

J gene: TRBJ2-2; V gene: TRBV3-1/TRBV3-2; clone size: once; CDR3 protein: CASSQLAGGPNTGELFF
J gene: TRBJ1-2; V gene: TRBV28; clone size: -; CDR3 protein: CASSGGQGYGYTF
J gene: TRBJ2-1; V gene: TRBV19; clone size: -; CDR3 protein: CASSIGGGTPGGHEQFF
J gene: TRBJ2-5; V gene: TRBV29-1; clone size: -; CDR3 protein: CSVEVAGGQETQYF
J gene: TRBJ2-2; V gene: TRBV7-9; clone size: -; CDR3 protein: CASSPRGSLDTGELFF
J gene: TRBJ2-5; V gene: TRBV19; clone size: -; CDR3 protein: CASSIPGTGGAKTQYF
J gene: TRBJ2-1; V gene: TRBV29-1; clone size: -; CDR3 protein: CSAAAGSSYNEQFF
J gene: TRBJ2-1; V gene: TRBV28; clone size: -; CDR3 protein: CASSPPSGIGYNEQFF
J gene: TRBJ2-2; V gene: TRBV30; clone size: -; CDR3 protein: CACPSGGGWAGELFF
J gene: TRBJ2-7; V gene: TRBV11-2; clone size: -; CDR3 protein: CASSSRTESFSYEQYF
J gene: TRBJ2-2; V gene: TRBV5-5; clone size: -; CDR3 protein: CASSFGGVGPGELFF
J gene: TRBJ1-2; V gene: TRBV5-4; clone size: -; CDR3 protein: CASSLGIRGQGTGGYTF
J gene: TRBJ1-1; V gene: TRBV18; clone size: -; CDR3 protein: CASSPLLVNTEAFF
J gene: TRBJ2-1; V gene: TRBV6-2/TRBV6-3; clone size: -; CDR3 protein: CASSYSIGGNLNEQFF
J gene: TRBJ2-2; V gene: TRBV27; clone size: -; CDR3 protein: CASSPRLAGATGELFF
J gene: TRBJ1-1; V gene: TRBV27; clone size: -; CDR3 protein: CASSSHLKNRDTEAFF
J gene: TRBJ2-1; V gene: TRBV5-1; clone size: -; CDR3 protein: CASSLVQGDYNEQFF
J gene: TRBJ2-7; V gene: TRBV7-2; clone size: -; CDR3 protein: CASSSGLAGETYEQYF
J gene: TRBJ2-3; V gene: TRBV4-1; clone size: -; CDR3 protein: CASSQVGLAGGTQYF
J gene: TRBJ1-1; V gene: TRBV3-1/TRBV3-2; clone size: -; CDR3 protein: CASSSPGGTEAFF
J gene: TRBJ1-2; V gene: TRBV29-1; clone size: -; CDR3 protein: CSAQDIVNYSYTF
J gene: TRBJ1-2; V gene: TRBV4-3; clone size: -; CDR3 protein: CASSQTGLGQRGYTF
J gene: TRBJ1-2; V gene: TRBV10-3; clone size: -; CDR3 protein: CAISDSPNYGYTF
J gene: TRBJ1-1; V gene: TRBV5-4; clone size: -; CDR3 protein: CASSVRQGARTEAFF
J gene: TRBJ2-5; V gene: TRBV7-9; clone size: few; CDR3 protein: CASSLVVADKETQYF
J gene: TRBJ2-5; V gene: TRBV7-6; clone size: -; CDR3 protein: CASSFFLGLQETQYF
J gene: TRBJ2-6; V gene: TRBV28; clone size: -; CDR3 protein: CASSSDSFSGANVLTF
J gene: TRBJ2-3; V gene: TRBV7-9; clone size: -; CDR3 protein: CASSRRLAGEIRDTQYF
J gene: TRBJ1-4; V gene: TRBV6-5; clone size: once; CDR3 protein: CASRQLTANNEKLFF